The clone carrying this TCR beta chain came up once. The data are from a study of blood T cell repertoires in COVID-19. At the level of the study: Researchers got acute and convalescent COVID-19 samples from the United States, Italy and Spain. The cDNA or gDNA used as material had been derived from T cells, B-cell-depleted T cells, or PBMCs.

Germline V gene sequence: CDR1 DFQATT, CDR2 SNEGSKA (reference sequence). The V segment lost 3 bases and the J segment 7 bases; nucleotides outside the gene matches: 7. This CDR3 comprises 13 residues. Original methodology: Quantification of nucleated cells was approximated via reference gene primer amplification. Sequencing was performed with immunoSEQ multiplex PCR; in TCRdb, only in-frame clones are kept and a portion is missing. The D gene and trimming were derived from the DNA, and the V and J assignments and clone size from that table. The sample has about 140,000 clones; about 87% are singletons.

This clonotype originated in a man aged 55-75 years with active or convalescent COVID-19. V gene TRBV20-1 combines with J gene TRBJ1-1; 8 positions agree with TRBD1. Sequencing input: peripheral blood. Here the CDR3 DNA reads TGCAGTGCTAGTGACAGGGGTCACAATGAAGCTTTCTTT. It specifies CSASDRGHNEAFF.